These T cell receptor beta chains were read from a single sample in a study of shared clonotypes between healthy human individuals. Sequenced by immunoSEQ multiplex PCR; TCRdb stores in-frame clones only, minus some. There are about 1.1 million clones in the sample; 75% to 85% occur only once, and 0.5% to 0.6% lies in the top ten. Sample: memory CD4+ T cells from PBMCs. The source of these receptors is a man between 18 and 35 years old in good health. Some clones in this sample may be carry-over from other donors' samples. CDR3s include the opening cysteine and the closing phenylalanine or tryptophan. D genes are given only for firm matches. Not every row has a clone size; where given, it reads once, few, many or a size class.

TRBV4-2	-	TRBJ2-2	TRBD2	CASSPRAPGLAGGPRGELFF	TGTGCCAGCAGCCCAAGGGCACCGGGACTAGCGGGAGGGCCCCGGGGGGAGCTGTTTTTT
TRBV7-6	-	TRBJ2-1	-	CASSLAILAVDNEQFF	TGTGCCAGCAGCTTAGCTATTCTGGCCGTGGACAATGAGCAGTTCTTC
TRBV19	once	TRBJ1-1	TRBD1	CASTAGDRRKYSEAFF	TGTGCCAGTACCGCAGGGGACAGGCGGAAGTATTCTGAAGCTTTCTTT
TRBV4-1	-	TRBJ1-1	-	CASSQEGGRYTEAFF	TGCGCCAGCAGCCAAGAGGGGGGCCGGTACACTGAAGCTTTCTTT
TRBV5-1	-	TRBJ1-6	-	CASSLEVNSPLHF	TGCGCCAGCAGCTTGGAGGTTAATTCACCCCTCCACTTT
TRBV5-1	-	TRBJ2-5	TRBD1	CASGRQGPIGYQETQYF	TGCGCCAGCGGAAGACAGGGGCCCATCGGGTACCAAGAGACCCAGTACTTC
TRBV5-1	-	TRBJ2-3	-	CASSSPGHRTDTQYF	TGCGCCAGCAGCTCGCCGGGACACCGCACAGATACGCAGTATTTT
TRBV5-1	-	TRBJ2-7	-	CASSLQRGYEQYF	TGCGCCAGCAGCCTCCAGAGGGGCTACGAGCAGTACTTC
TRBV5-1	-	TRBJ2-2	TRBD2	CASSFELAGATGELFF	TGCGCCAGCAGCTTCGAACTAGCGGGAGCGACCGGGGAGCTGTTTTTT
TRBV28	-	TRBJ1-1	-	CALAGAGHWDTEAFF	TGTGCCCTCGCCGGGGCAGGGCACTGGGACACTGAAGCTTTCTTT
TRBV7-2	-	TRBJ1-2	-	CASSLTGTTNGYTF	TGTGCCAGCAGCTTAACCGGGACAACGAATGGCTACACCTTC
TRBV27	-	TRBJ1-5	TRBD1	CASSLSPLPRDRGNQPQHF	TGTGCCAGCAGTTTATCTCCCTTACCCCGGGACAGGGGCAATCAGCCCCAGCATTTT
TRBV27	-	TRBJ2-2	-	CASSYYTGELFF	TGTGCCAGCAGTTATTACACCGGGGAGCTGTTTTTT
TRBV5-8	-	TRBJ1-3	-	CASSLPISGNTIYF	TGTGCCAGCAGCTTGCCGATCTCTGGAAACACCATATATTTT
TRBV28	-	TRBJ2-7	TRBD1	CASSTGTGRTYEQYF	TGTGCCAGCAGCACTGGGACAGGGAGGACCTACGAGCAGTACTTC
TRBV4-2	-	TRBJ1-2	-	CASSQGQYGYTF	TGTGCCAGCAGCCAAGGACAGTATGGCTACACCTTC
TRBV2	-	TRBJ2-3	-	CASTAVADTQYF	TGTGCCAGCACCGCAGTTGCAGATACGCAGTATTTT
TRBV14	-	TRBJ2-3	-	CASSQVALLQGRTDTQYF	TGTGCCAGCAGCCAAGTGGCGCTCTTACAGGGGAGGACAGATACGCAGTATTTT
TRBV7-9	-	TRBJ1-2	-	CASSLGLGGSYGYTF	TGTGCCAGCAGCTTAGGGCTCGGGGGGAGCTATGGCTACACCTTC
TRBV5-4	-	TRBJ2-7	-	CASSNDRTYEQYF	TGTGCCAGCAGCAACGACAGGACCTACGAGCAGTACTTC
TRBV5-1	-	TRBJ1-4	TRBD1	CASSRASGTGREKLFF	TGCGCCAGCAGCCGGGCGTCCGGGACAGGGAGAGAAAAACTGTTTTTT
TRBV27	-	TRBJ2-2	TRBD1	CASSSMGQGGTGELFF	TGTGCCAGCAGTTCTATGGGACAGGGTGGAACCGGGGAGCTGTTTTTT
TRBV30	few	TRBJ1-1	TRBD1	CAWGTGSTEAFF	TGTGCCTGGGGGACAGGGTCCACTGAAGCTTTCTTT
TRBV6-5	-	TRBJ1-5	-	CASSFTPGGNQPQHF	TGTGCCAGCAGCTTCACACCGGGGGGCAATCAGCCCCAGCATTTT
TRBV28	few	TRBJ1-1	-	CASRDMTLTEAFF	TGTGCCAGCAGGGACATGACTCTGACTGAAGCTTTCTTT
TRBV10-2	-	TRBJ1-1	-	CASRTGGSGAFF	TGCGCCAGCAGGACCGGGGGCAGCGGAGCTTTCTTT
TRBV7-3	-	TRBJ1-2	-	CASSQTRTLLGYTF	TGTGCCAGCAGCCAAACACGGACCCTGCTTGGCTACACCTTC
TRBV5-5	-	TRBJ1-5	-	CASSLRRQGQPQHF	TGTGCCAGCAGCTTGCGTAGACAAGGGCAGCCCCAGCATTTT
TRBV29-1	few	TRBJ1-1	-	CSVGQEAFF	TGCAGCGTTGGACAAGAAGCTTTCTTT